The present entry profiles one T cell receptor (beta chain) with its context. Trimming stripped 4 bases from V and 0 bases from J, with 4 bases between. The CDR3 length is 12 residues. Germline V gene lookup returns CDR1 GTSNPN and CDR2 SVGIG (reference sequence). This sample stems from a study of cytomegalovirus exposure and HLA in healthy donors. Both 60 Vbeta primers and 13 Jbeta primers went into the PCR. The assay was immunoSEQ multiplex PCR, and TCRdb's table has in-frame clones only and misses some. The sample carries 170,000 or so clones, around 83% recorded once. This chain uses TRBV30 with TRBJ1-3; D gene uncertain. Material for sequencing was PBMCs. This TCR was recovered from a man between 50 and 59 years old in good health and CMV-seronegative. DNA of the CDR3: TGTGCCTGGATGCGCTCTGGAAACACCATATATTTT. Residues: CAWMRSGNTIYF.